Below are 15 T cell receptor beta chains sequenced from a single sample in a study of tumor-infiltrating lymphocytes in oesophageal squamous cell carcinoma. TCRdb processed the PCR reads anew with MiXCR; each CDR3 protein has one entry. The sample records over 20,000 distinct CDR3 sequences, around two fifths being singletons. Sequenced sample: esophageal tumor tissue. The receptors stem from a male donor with esophageal squamous cell carcinoma.

The sample holds a few counts of this clonotype. The V and J genes are TRBV7-2 and TRBJ2-7; D unclear. The J call may be in error: the DNA end matches TRBJ2-1 better. Germline V gene data show CDR1 as SGHTA and CDR2 as FQGNSA. The CDR3 has 12 amino acids. The DNA of the CDR3 is TGTGCCAGCAGCTTTGAACGTAATGAGCAGTTCTTC. Amino acids: CASSFERNEQFF.

This chain links TRBV7-2 with TRBJ2-5, with 8 bases matching TRBD2. The germline CDR1 and CDR2 sequences are SGHTA and FQGNSA. J was trimmed by 9 bases and V by 0 bases; bases with no gene match: 6. The CDR3 extends over 14 amino acids. CDR3 loop: CASSLASGDRAQYF. CDR3 sequence (DNA): TGTGCCAGCAGCTTAGCTAGCGGGGACCGCGCCCAGTACTTC.

The V and J genes are TRBV28 and TRBJ2-3; no clear D. The end of the DNA aligns better with TRBJ1-2, so the J call may be wrong. Per germline, CDR1 MDHEN and CDR2 SYDVKM. The CDR3 is made up of 14 amino acids. The CDR3 is CASNGEATSYGYTF. The CDR3 nucleotides are TGTGCCAGCAATGGGGAGGCTACTTCCTATGGCTACACCTTC.

V is TRBV15 and J is TRBJ2-3; D ambiguous. The CDR3 contains 13 residues. The germline gives CDR1 LNHNV, CDR2 YYDKDF (reference sequence). V dropped 6 bases and J dropped 5 bases, with 12 bases sitting between them. Written as DNA, the CDR3 is TGTGCCACCAGTAAAGAACCAGGAGATACGCAGTATTTT. This codes for CATSKEPGDTQYF.

At least ten counts were recorded for this clonotype. The J gene is TRBJ1-2, the V gene TRBV5-6; D is perhaps TRBD1 (5 bases). The germline V gene has CDR1 SGHDT and CDR2 YYEEEE. Trimming removed 4 bases from V and 1 base from J, with 11 bases in between. CDR3 length equals 14 residues. CDR3 in amino acids: CASSPDRINYGYTF. CDR3 coding DNA: TGTGCCAGCAGCCCCGACAGAATTAACTATGGCTACACCTTC.

This clonotype was counted many times. The rearrangement uses TRBV24-1 and TRBJ1-5; D is perhaps TRBD1 (6 bases). CDR1 and CDR2 from the germline V gene are KGHDR and SFDVKD. This CDR3 has 15 amino acids. Between the trimmed V and J ends, which lost 4 bases and 4 bases, there was a span of 13 bases. In nucleotides, the CDR3 is TGTGCCACCAGTGAGGACACAGGGTTAAATCAGCCCCAGCATTTT. Amino acid sequence: CATSEDTGLNQPQHF.

Worth noting for this clonotype: With a much larger clone just one base away, this may be a read error. The rearrangement links TRBV11-2 to TRBJ2-5; TRBD2 matches 9 bases. Losses at the gene ends were 5 bases for V and 11 bases for J; bases not matched to a gene: 3. Germline values: CDR1 SGHAT, CDR2 FQNNGV. There are 11 residues in the CDR3. The CDR3 sequence: CASSAGGEQYF. The DNA of the CDR3 is TGTGCCAGCAGCGCGGGGGGGGAGCAGTACTTC.

This clonotype was observed a few times. A much larger clonotype is one base distant, so this may be a read error. The chain's CDR3 is CASSLGRGLYNEQYF. For the CDR3, the DNA is TGTGCCAGCAGCTTAGGGCGGGGACTATACAATGAGCAGTACTTC. The V call is TRBV7-3, the J call TRBJ2-4; TRBD2 matches 7 bases. The CDR3 is 15 amino acids. V shed 2 bases, J shed 13 bases, and the junction held 14 bases outside the gene matches. CDR1 and CDR2 from the germline V gene are SGHTA and FQGTGA.

This clonotype was counted at least ten times. V gene TRBV2 combines with J gene TRBJ2-1; no definite D call. This CDR3 is 13 amino acids long. Germline assignment: CDR1 SNHLY and CDR2 FYNNEI. Trimming cost V 2 bases and J 8 bases, with 10 bases left between them. CDR3 region: CASSEFGGDEQFF. CDR3 bases: TGTGCCAGCAGTGAATTCGGTGGGGATGAGCAGTTCTTC.

This clonotype was seen only a few times. No conserved phenylalanine or tryptophan is present at the end of the CDR3, so a read error is the likely explanation. No DNA is shown, since the ends of the CDR3 on it are uncertain; the CDR3 is the one TCRdb lists. The rearrangement links TRBV25-1 to TRBJ2-5; the DNA was not used to check the table's D call, TRBD1. The germline V gene encodes CDR1 MGHDK and CDR2 SYGVNS. The CDR3 totals 17 residues, both ends included. The CDR3 region is CASSEGTAHNSPLHFGN.

Concerning this clonotype: A much larger clone sits a single nucleotide away, making a read error possible. The rearrangement joins TRBV6-4 to TRBJ2-1; the D gene is possibly TRBD2 (5 bases). The end of the DNA aligns better with TRBJ2-7, so the J call may be wrong. Per the germline V gene, CDR1 is MRHNA and CDR2 is SNTAGT. The CDR3 totals 14 residues. This CDR3 reads CASSDEAQAGEQYF. CDR3 nucleotides: TGTGCCAGCAGTGACGAGGCCCAGGCGGGTGAGCAGTACTTC.

As to this clonotype: Sequence at one end of the junction differs from germline and may be a read error. The J gene is TRBJ2-7, the V gene TRBV7-8; the D call may be TRBD1 or TRBD2 (5 bases each). Looked up from germline, CDR1 is SGHVS and CDR2 is FQNEAQ. CDR3 length: 13 amino acids. The CDR3 is CASSRDLQETQHF. The CDR3 region has the DNA TGTGCCAGCAGCCGGGACCTCCAAGAGACCCAGCACTTC. Together with reference TRBV7-8 and TRBJ2-7, the CDR3 gives the full variable domain: GAGVSQSPRYKVAKRGQDVALRCDPISGHVSLFWYQQALGQGPEFLTYFQNEAQLDKSGLPSDRFFAERPEGSVSTLKIQRTQQEDSAVYLCASSRDLQETQHFGPGTRLTVT.

This clonotype was recorded many times. This rearrangement joins TRBV2 to TRBJ1-2; D unclear. The germline V gene encodes CDR1 SNHLY and CDR2 FYNNEI. The CDR3 length is 13 residues. Trimming pared 3 bases from V and 7 bases from J, leaving 12 bases between. The CDR3 loop is CASSETHSGGYTF. In nucleotides, the CDR3 is TGTGCCAGCAGTGAGACCCATAGTGGTGGCTACACCTTC.

This clonotype came up a few times. The V and J genes are TRBV20-1 and TRBJ2-1, with 8 bases lining up with TRBD1. The CDR3 length is 15 residues. Trimming took 6 bases from V and 4 from J; bases not matched to a gene: 11. Germline CDR1 DFQATT, CDR2 SNEGSKA (reference sequence). The DNA for the CDR3 is TGCAGTGCCGCCATCCGGGACAGGACTTACAATGAGCAGTTCTTC. Translation: CSAAIRDRTYNEQFF.

This clonotype was seen at least ten times. The genes are TRBV19 and TRBJ2-3; D remains ambiguous. V lost 5 bases to trimming and J lost 2 bases, with 11 bases between them. CDR3 length equals 14 residues. The germline V gene has CDR1 LNHDA and CDR2 SQIVND (reference sequence). The CDR3 spells CASSPVGYTDTQYF. Here the CDR3 DNA reads TGTGCCAGTAGTCCCGTGGGATACACAGATACGCAGTATTTT.